This T cell receptor (beta chain) was sequenced in a study of T cells in localized non-small cell lung cancer. Here immunoSEQ multiplex PCR was the method, and the copy in TCRdb shows in-frame clones only, minus some. The sample shows 2,500 to 4,000 clones, 29% of them seen only once. This clone was seen more than once but under ten times. The CDR3 spans 16 residues. The ends lost 0 bases at V and 8 bases at J; junction bases unmatched: 4. Germline loops: CDR1 MGHRA, CDR2 YSYEKL. The chain links TRBV4-1 to TRBJ1-4; 12 bases are shared with TRBD1. The starting material was lung tumor tissue, obtained before any cancer treatment. The sequence was obtained from a man between 40 and 70 years old with stage I lung adenocarcinoma. Here the CDR3 DNA reads TGCGCCAGCAGCCAAGATGGGACAGGGGGCGAAGAAAAACTGTTTTTT. It translates to CASSQDGTGGEEKLFF.